The 30 T cell receptor beta chains in this list originate from one sample, sequenced in a study of OX40 agonist ivuxolimab in advanced cancers. Some clones are missing from TCRdb's copy, which holds only in-frame ones; the method was immunoSEQ multiplex PCR. This repertoire shows 77,000 or so clones, roughly nine tenths found once; its top ten account for about an eighth. This material consisted of CD4+ or CD8+ T cells sorted from blood, taken in a trial of the OX40 agonist ivuxolimab. The source of these receptors is an adult with an advanced solid tumor such as melanoma, head and neck, liver or kidney cancer.

V is TRBV11-2 and J is TRBJ2-7; no clear D. CDR3 length equals 13 residues. V shed 1 base and J shed 2 bases, with 6 bases lying between them. Germline V gene data show CDR1 as SGHAT and CDR2 as FQNNGV. CDR3 sequence: CASSLAATYEQYF. The CDR3 coding sequence is TGTGCCAGCAGCTTAGCTGCCACCTACGAGCAGTACTTC.

The V call is TRBV15, the J call TRBJ2-5, with D tentatively TRBD1 (5 bases). This CDR3 has 13 amino acids. CDR1 and CDR2 (germline): LNHNV, YYDKDF (reference sequence). The V gene lost 1 base and the J gene lost 2 bases, with 5 bases spanning the gap. CDR3 loop: CATSRGQQETQYF. The CDR3 coding sequence is TGTGCCACCAGCAGAGGACAGCAAGAGACCCAGTACTTC.

The chain is built from TRBV4-2 and TRBJ1-2, with 12 positions matching TRBD1. There are 14 residues in the CDR3. Germline lookup yields CDR1 LGHNA and CDR2 YNFKEQ. The J segment lost 8 bases and the V segment lost 3 bases, leaving 4 bases of the junction unmatched. CDR3 bases: TGTGCCAGCAGCCAGGGACAGGGGGCGCGAGGCTACACCTTC. Translated: CASSQGQGARGYTF.

The rearrangement joins TRBV29-1 to TRBJ1-1; maybe TRBD1 (5 bases). The germline CDR1 and CDR2 sequences are SQVTM and ANQGSEA. The CDR3 spans 14 residues. V lost 7 bases and J lost 4, with 19 bases in between. CDR3 sequence: CSAILETGGTEAFF. CDR3 DNA: TGCAGCGCAATCCTCGAAACCGGGGGCACTGAAGCTTTCTTT.

The rearrangement joins TRBV7-9 to TRBJ2-2; 11 bases line up with TRBD2. The germline gives CDR1 SEHNR, CDR2 FQNEAQ (reference sequence). The CDR3 spans 16 residues. V trimming: 5 bases; J trimming: 2 bases; junction bases outside the gene matches: 4. CDR3 residues: CASSRGLAGNTGELFF. The CDR3 DNA sequence: TGTGCCAGCAGCAGAGGACTAGCGGGTAACACCGGGGAGCTGTTTTTT.

This clone was observed a single time. The V gene is TRBV25-1, the J gene TRBJ2-3; D not resolved. The ends were cut back, 1 base at V and 7 bases at J, with 15 bases in the middle. In germline, CDR1 is MGHDK, CDR2 SYGVNS. The CDR3 runs to 15 residues. As DNA, the CDR3 is TGTGCCAGCAGTGAATCAGGTTCCAGCATGCATACGCAGTATTTT. As protein: CASSESGSSMHTQYF. Supplemented by reference TRBV25-1 and TRBJ2-3, the full variable domain reads EADIYQTPRYLVIGTGKKITLECSQTMGHDKMYWYQQDPGMELHLIHYSYGVNSTEKGDLSSESTVSRIRTEHFPLTLESARPSHTSQYLCASSESGSSMHTQYFGPGTRLTVL.

V and J are TRBV2 and TRBJ2-5; TRBD1 matches at 9 bases. Matching the DNA end better, TRBJ2-7 makes the J call doubtful. The CDR3 covers 14 residues. Germline V gene lookup returns CDR1 SNHLY and CDR2 FYNNEI. The CDR3 nucleotides read TGTGCCAGCATTATGACAGGGGGCTCCTACGAGCAGTACTTC. It specifies CASIMTGGSYEQYF.

This rearrangement joins TRBV4-1 to TRBJ2-7; D remains unclear. Germline V gene data show CDR1 as MGHRA and CDR2 as YSYEKL. Trimming cost V 3 bases and J 1 base, with 10 bases left between them. This CDR3 has 14 amino acids. The DNA for the CDR3 is TGCGCCAGCAGCCAGCCTCACGCGTCCTACGAGCAGTACTTC. It yields the protein CASSQPHASYEQYF.

The chain couples TRBV5-1 to TRBJ2-7; TRBD1 matches at 7 bases. The CDR3 has 15 amino acids. Germline-derived CDR1 and CDR2 are SGHRS and YFSETQ. V dropped 0 bases and J dropped 2; count of bases not matched to a gene: 5. The CDR3 DNA follows: TGCGCCAGCAGCTTGGCAGGGACAGTTCCCTACGAGCAGTACTTC. Protein: CASSLAGTVPYEQYF.

The chain uses TRBV27 and TRBJ2-1, with 10 bases that match TRBD2. Germline trimming cut 1 base from V and 5 bases from J; bases unmatched to any gene: 11. The CDR3 covers 18 residues. Looked up from germline, CDR1 is MNHEY and CDR2 is SMNVEV (reference sequence). DNA of the CDR3: TGTGCCAGCAGTTTATGGGGCTTCACTAGCGGGGCTAACAATGAGCAGTTCTTC. This translates into CASSLWGFTSGANNEQFF.

The rearrangement links TRBV7-2 to TRBJ1-4; a possible D gene is TRBD1 (5 bases). V lost 4 bases to trimming and J lost 4 bases, with 16 bases between them. Germline V gives CDR1 SGHTA, CDR2 FQGNSA. CDR3 length: 16 amino acids. CDR3 protein: CASSSRAGTINEKLFF. CDR3 DNA sequence: TGTGCCAGCAGCTCCCGGGCCGGGACGATTAATGAAAAACTGTTTTTT.

V gene TRBV25-1 combines with J gene TRBJ1-6; 7 bases line up with TRBD1. V gave up 3 bases and J gave up 4 bases; unmatched junction bases: 6. The length of the CDR3 is 16 residues. Germline CDR1 and CDR2: MGHDK and SYGVNS. The CDR3 sequence is CASSDRDRSYNSPLHF. The CDR3 DNA reads as TGTGCCAGCAGTGACCGGGACAGATCTTATAATTCACCCCTCCACTTT. Full variable domain (missing parts from reference TRBV25-1 and TRBJ1-6): EADIYQTPRYLVIGTGKKITLECSQTMGHDKMYWYQQDPGMELHLIHYSYGVNSTEKGDLSSESTVSRIRTEHFPLTLESARPSHTSQYLCASSDRDRSYNSPLHFGNGTRLTVT.

The chain links TRBV11-2 to TRBJ1-5; tentative D call: TRBD1 (5 bases). Germline V gene data show CDR1 as SGHAT and CDR2 as FQNNGV. Between the trimmed V and J ends, which lost 0 bases and 6 bases, there was a span of 9 bases. The CDR3 is made up of 14 amino acids. For the CDR3, the DNA is TGTGCCAGCAGCTTAGAGCCAGGGACTCAGCCCCAGCATTTT. Translating gives CASSLEPGTQPQHF.

J is TRBJ1-4 and V is TRBV19; the match to TRBD1 covers 7 bases. The junction had 9 bases not matched to a gene; V was cut back by 9 bases and J by 14 bases. The CDR3 loop spans 11 amino acids. Germline assignment: CDR1 LNHDA and CDR2 SQIVND (reference sequence). The CDR3 DNA sequence: TGTGCCAGACAGGGGCATTCTCGGCTGTTTTTT. Protein: CARQGHSRLFF.

The rearrangement uses TRBV7-9 and TRBJ1-5; weak D call: TRBD1 (6 bases). V lost 1 base, J lost 4 bases, and 11 bases lay in between. The germline gives CDR1 SEHNR, CDR2 FQNEAQ (reference sequence). The CDR3 is 15 amino acids. The CDR3 here is CASSLGGQPNQPQHF. DNA for the CDR3: TGTGCCAGCAGCTTAGGAGGACAGCCAAATCAGCCCCAGCATTTT. The full variable domain, its missing parts supplied by reference TRBV7-9 and TRBJ1-5, is DTGVSQNPRHKITKRGQNVTFRCDPISEHNRLYWYRQTLGQGPEFLTYFQNEAQLEKSRLLSDRFSAERPKGSFSTLEIQRTEQGDSAMYLCASSLGGQPNQPQHFGDGTRLSIL.

The chain has TRBV2 and TRBJ2-7; 7 bases are shared with TRBD2. The V segment lost 4 bases and the J segment 4 bases; nucleotides outside the gene matches: 4. The CDR3 is made up of 13 amino acids. Germline CDR1 is SNHLY and CDR2 is FYNNEI. As DNA, the CDR3 is TGTGCCAGCAGTGTGGTCGGGGGGTACGAGCAGTACTTC. Encoded protein: CASSVVGGYEQYF.

The chain is built from TRBV5-5 and TRBJ1-3; tentative D call: TRBD1 (5 bases). Per germline, CDR1 SGHKS and CDR2 YYEKEE (reference sequence). Trimming removed 4 bases at V and 0 bases at J, with 11 bases between. There are 15 residues in the CDR3. CDR3 sequence reads: CASSQGWNSGNTIYF. The CDR3, as DNA: TGTGCCAGCAGCCAGGGATGGAACTCTGGAAACACCATATATTTT.

This clone was seen just once. The chain couples TRBV5-1 to TRBJ2-5; the D gene is possibly TRBD1 (6 bases). Germline CDR1 SGHRS, CDR2 YFSETQ. Trimming stripped 3 bases from V and 1 base from J, with 22 bases between. This CDR3 spans 18 amino acids. For the CDR3, the DNA is TGCGCCAGCAGCTCCAAAGTTGGGGGCCAGTTGACCCAAGAGACCCAGTACTTC. It is translated as CASSSKVGGQLTQETQYF.

This clone came up once. The V call is TRBV6-5, the J call TRBJ1-5; D uncertain. V lost 4 bases and J 0 bases, leaving 7 bases between the germline ends. The CDR3 has 14 amino acids. Germline loops: CDR1 MNHEY, CDR2 SVGAGI. The CDR3 bases are TGTGCCAGCAGTTCCGAATATAGCAATCAGCCCCAGCATTTT. Its translation: CASSSEYSNQPQHF.

The V and J genes are TRBV6-6 and TRBJ1-1; TRBD1 is a possible D gene (5 bases). The CDR3 totals 14 residues. Germline V gives CDR1 MNHNY, CDR2 SVGAGI (reference sequence). The V and J ends lost 7 bases and 0 bases respectively, with 12 bases between them. The CDR3 loop is CASTPGRMNTEAFF. The CDR3 DNA is TGTGCCAGCACCCCGGGACGGATGAACACTGAAGCTTTCTTT.

J is TRBJ1-5 and V is TRBV7-2; a weak D match, TRBD1 (5 bases). CDR3 length equals 14 residues. V shed 5 bases and J shed 5 bases, with 13 bases lying between them. Germline CDR1 reads SGHTA; CDR2 reads FQGNSA. The CDR3 protein is CASSNRQSHQPQHF. The CDR3 DNA reads TGTGCCAGCAGCAACCGACAGAGTCATCAGCCCCAGCATTTT.

Of note for this clone: Sequence at one end of the junction differs from germline and may be a read error. The chain links TRBV6-1 to TRBJ1-6; D unclear. The CDR3 runs to 15 residues. CDR1 is MNHNS and CDR2 is SASEGT in the germline V gene. CDR3 amino acids: CASSVIASYNPPLHF. CDR3 nucleotide sequence: TGTGCCAGCAGTGTCATTGCCTCCTATAATCCACCCCTCCACTTT.

The sample holds a few counts of this clone. V is TRBV5-1 and J is TRBJ2-3, with TRBD2 as a possible D gene (5 bases). The V end lost 7 bases, the J end lost 0 bases, and 9 bases lay between the germline ends. The germline V gene has CDR1 SGHRS and CDR2 YFSETQ. This CDR3 is built from 13 residues. The DNA for the CDR3 is TGCGCCAGCCGAAGCGGTAGCACAGATACGCAGTATTTT. The encoded protein is CASRSGSTDTQYF.

This sequence joins TRBV21-1 and TRBJ2-2. TRBV21-1 is a documented pseudogene. The CDR3 sequence is 15 residues long. The CDR3 here is CARVEGTANTGELFF. CDR3 bases: TGTGCCAGGGTGGAAGGGACGGCGAACACCGGGGAGCTGTTTTTT.

V usage is TRBV2 and J usage is TRBJ2-1; maybe TRBD1 (6 bases). The CDR3 spans 15 residues. Germline loops: CDR1 SNHLY, CDR2 FYNNEI. Trimming stripped 6 bases from V and 4 bases from J, with 16 bases between. CDR3 protein: CASSPLRQGYNEQFF. In DNA, the CDR3 is TGTGCCAGCAGCCCCCTTAGGCAGGGGTACAATGAGCAGTTCTTC.

This sequence joins TRBV7-3 and TRBJ1-2; 8 bases line up with TRBD1. The ends lost 5 bases at V and 1 base at J; junction bases unmatched: 6. Germline-derived CDR1 and CDR2 are SGHTA and FQGTGA. CDR3 length: 15 residues. Here the CDR3 reads CASSPGDRRNYGYTF. The CDR3 DNA follows: TGTGCCAGCAGCCCTGGGGACAGGCGTAACTATGGCTACACCTTC.

V usage is TRBV6-1 and J usage is TRBJ1-2, with D uncertain. CDR3 size: 12 residues. The ends were cut back, 4 bases at V and 3 bases at J, with 6 bases in the middle. Germline CDR1 and CDR2: MNHNS and SASEGT. The DNA for the CDR3 is TGTGCCAGCAGTGCAGGAGACTATGGCTACACCTTC. It encodes CASSAGDYGYTF.

V and J are TRBV2 and TRBJ1-2; D is uncertain. Trimming took off 4 bases at V and 6 bases at J, with 3 bases between the two ends. CDR3 length: 10 amino acids. Germline V CDR1 and CDR2: SNHLY, FYNNEI. In DNA, the CDR3 is TGTGCCAGCAGTGGTAATGGCTACACCTTC. Protein: CASSGNGYTF.

The rearrangement uses TRBV19 and TRBJ1-2; TRBD1 might be the D (5 bases). V gave up 3 bases and J gave up 1 base, with 9 bases separating them. CDR1 and CDR2 from the germline V gene are LNHDA and SQIVND (reference sequence). CDR3 length: 14 amino acids. The CDR3 here is CASSIPGFNYGYTF. DNA of the CDR3: TGTGCCAGTAGTATCCCAGGGTTTAACTATGGCTACACCTTC.

The genes are TRBV7-9 and TRBJ2-7, with D uncertain. Germline CDR1 and CDR2: SEHNR and FQNEAQ (reference sequence). The CDR3 length is 13 residues. Trimming took off 5 bases at V and 2 bases at J, with 10 bases between the two ends. The CDR3 nucleotides read TGTGCCAGCAGCCCAACAGAGACCTACGAGCAGTACTTC. This codes for CASSPTETYEQYF.